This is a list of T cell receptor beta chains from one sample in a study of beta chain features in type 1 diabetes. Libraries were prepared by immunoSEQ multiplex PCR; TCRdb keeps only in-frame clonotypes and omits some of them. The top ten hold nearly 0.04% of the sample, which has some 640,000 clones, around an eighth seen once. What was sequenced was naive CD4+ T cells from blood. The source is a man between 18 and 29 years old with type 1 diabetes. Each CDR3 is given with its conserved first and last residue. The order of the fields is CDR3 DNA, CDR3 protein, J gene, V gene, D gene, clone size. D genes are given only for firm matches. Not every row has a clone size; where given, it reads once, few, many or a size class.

CDR3nt: TGTGCCAGCAGCTCCATTGCCGACGAGCAGTACTTC
CDR3aa: CASSSIADEQYF
j_gene: TRBJ2-7
v_gene: TRBV7-6
d_gene: -
abundance: few

CDR3nt: TGTGCCTGGAGTCAAGGGGCTAGGGAGACCCAGTACTTC
CDR3aa: CAWSQGARETQYF
j_gene: TRBJ2-5
v_gene: TRBV30
d_gene: -
abundance: -

CDR3nt: TGTGCCAGCAGTTTGCGGGGACAGCGCACAGATACGCAGTATTTT
CDR3aa: CASSLRGQRTDTQYF
j_gene: TRBJ2-3
v_gene: TRBV27
d_gene: -
abundance: -

CDR3nt: TGTGCCAGCAGCTTCTCTGCTAGCGGGGGGGCTACCAAAAACATTCAGTACTTC
CDR3aa: CASSFSASGGATKNIQYF
j_gene: TRBJ2-4
v_gene: TRBV7-2
d_gene: TRBD2
abundance: -

CDR3nt: TGTGCCTGGAGTGGGTGGGGGTCGACTAGCACAGATACGCAGTATTTT
CDR3aa: CAWSGWGSTSTDTQYF
j_gene: TRBJ2-3
v_gene: TRBV30
d_gene: -
abundance: -

CDR3nt: TGCGCCAGCAGCTTGACCAGCTCTGGGGCCAACGTCCTGACTTTC
CDR3aa: CASSLTSSGANVLTF
j_gene: TRBJ2-6
v_gene: TRBV5-1
d_gene: -
abundance: -

CDR3nt: TGCGCCAGCAGCCCATCGACTAGCGGGAGCTCCTACAATGAGCAGTTCTTC
CDR3aa: CASSPSTSGSSYNEQFF
j_gene: TRBJ2-1
v_gene: TRBV5-1
d_gene: TRBD2
abundance: -

CDR3nt: TGTGCCAGCACCCTTACAGGGGAAAGCTCCTACAATGAGCAGTTCTTC
CDR3aa: CASTLTGESSYNEQFF
j_gene: TRBJ2-1
v_gene: TRBV9
d_gene: TRBD1
abundance: few

CDR3nt: TGCAGCGTTGGAAGGACAGACACCTACGAGCAGTACTTC
CDR3aa: CSVGRTDTYEQYF
j_gene: TRBJ2-7
v_gene: TRBV29-1
d_gene: -
abundance: few

CDR3nt: TGCAGCGCCCAGACAGAAAGCCTCAACTATGGCTACACCTTC
CDR3aa: CSAQTESLNYGYTF
j_gene: TRBJ1-2
v_gene: TRBV29-1
d_gene: -
abundance: few

CDR3nt: TGTGCCTGTACCCCGGGACAGCTTCTCACCGGGGAGCTGTTTTTT
CDR3aa: CACTPGQLLTGELFF
j_gene: TRBJ2-2
v_gene: TRBV30
d_gene: TRBD1
abundance: -

CDR3nt: TGTGCCATCAGTGAGTTGGGGGTAACTGGGGCCAACGTCCTGACTTTC
CDR3aa: CAISELGVTGANVLTF
j_gene: TRBJ2-6
v_gene: TRBV10-3
d_gene: -
abundance: -

CDR3nt: TGTGCCAGCAGCTTAAGGTTAGGGCCGAACACCGGGGAGCTGTTTTTT
CDR3aa: CASSLRLGPNTGELFF
j_gene: TRBJ2-2
v_gene: TRBV7-9
d_gene: -
abundance: -

CDR3nt: TGTGCCAGCTCACATGGGGACAGCTCCTACGAGCAGTACTTC
CDR3aa: CASSHGDSSYEQYF
j_gene: TRBJ2-7
v_gene: TRBV18
d_gene: TRBD1
abundance: -

CDR3nt: TGTGCCAGCTCTCCTGGAGCGGGTCTTTACAATGAGCAGTTCTTC
CDR3aa: CASSPGAGLYNEQFF
j_gene: TRBJ2-1
v_gene: TRBV18
d_gene: -
abundance: -

CDR3nt: TGTGCCAGCAGCCAGACTCTCGGTGGGGGCGAGCAGTACTTC
CDR3aa: CASSQTLGGGEQYF
j_gene: TRBJ2-7
v_gene: TRBV9
d_gene: -
abundance: -

CDR3nt: TGCAGTGCACTGGACAGCTACGAGCAGTACTTC
CDR3aa: CSALDSYEQYF
j_gene: TRBJ2-7
v_gene: TRBV20-1
d_gene: -
abundance: few

CDR3nt: TGTGCCAGCAGCTTAGAAGGGCATGGCTACACCTTC
CDR3aa: CASSLEGHGYTF
j_gene: TRBJ1-2
v_gene: TRBV7-9
d_gene: -
abundance: -

CDR3nt: TGTGCCAGCACTTACGCCGCGCCCTCCTACGAGCAGTACTTC
CDR3aa: CASTYAAPSYEQYF
j_gene: TRBJ2-7
v_gene: TRBV28
d_gene: -
abundance: -

CDR3nt: TGCGCCAGCAGTCGCCGGACATACCTTCGGCACGAGCAGTACTTC
CDR3aa: CASSRRTYLRHEQYF
j_gene: TRBJ2-7
v_gene: TRBV23-1
d_gene: -
abundance: -

CDR3nt: TGCAGCGTTGGGCGGACAGGGGTCGACTATGGCTACACCTTC
CDR3aa: CSVGRTGVDYGYTF
j_gene: TRBJ1-2
v_gene: TRBV29-1
d_gene: TRBD1
abundance: -

CDR3nt: TGTGCCTGGAGTCCCTCAAGGGGTGAGCAGTACTTC
CDR3aa: CAWSPSRGEQYF
j_gene: TRBJ2-7
v_gene: TRBV30
d_gene: -
abundance: few

CDR3nt: TGTGCTAGCAGCTTGGGCTCTGGGGCCAACGTCCTGACTTTC
CDR3aa: CASSLGSGANVLTF
j_gene: TRBJ2-6
v_gene: TRBV7-7
d_gene: -
abundance: -

CDR3nt: TGTGCCTGGAGTGGTTCAGCGGGAATTGGGGTAGATACGCAGTATTTT
CDR3aa: CAWSGSAGIGVDTQYF
j_gene: TRBJ2-3
v_gene: TRBV30
d_gene: TRBD2
abundance: few

CDR3nt: TGTGCCTGGAGTGTACAGGGGTACACCGGGGAGCTGTTTTTT
CDR3aa: CAWSVQGYTGELFF
j_gene: TRBJ2-2
v_gene: TRBV30
d_gene: TRBD1
abundance: few

CDR3nt: TGTGCCAGCAGCACAGGGGTTGAAGAGACCCAGTACTTC
CDR3aa: CASSTGVEETQYF
j_gene: TRBJ2-5
v_gene: TRBV7-2
d_gene: TRBD1
abundance: -

CDR3nt: TGTGCCACCAGCGGGCGGGAGGGCCGTGAGCAGTTCTTC
CDR3aa: CATSGREGREQFF
j_gene: TRBJ2-1
v_gene: TRBV15
d_gene: TRBD2
abundance: -

CDR3nt: TGTGCCAGCAGCCAAGCCCGGGAGACCCAGTACTTC
CDR3aa: CASSQARETQYF
j_gene: TRBJ2-5
v_gene: TRBV7-9
d_gene: -
abundance: few

CDR3nt: TGTGCCAGTAGTGGCCCCGGGACTAGCTACGAGCAGTACTTC
CDR3aa: CASSGPGTSYEQYF
j_gene: TRBJ2-7
v_gene: TRBV19
d_gene: TRBD2
abundance: few

CDR3nt: TGTGCCAGTACCGCGGCAGGATACTCCTACAATGAGCAGTTCTTC
CDR3aa: CASTAAGYSYNEQFF
j_gene: TRBJ2-1
v_gene: TRBV19
d_gene: -
abundance: few

CDR3nt: TGTGCCAGCTCACCCGAGGATACGCAGTATTTT
CDR3aa: CASSPEDTQYF
j_gene: TRBJ2-3
v_gene: TRBV18
d_gene: -
abundance: few

CDR3nt: -
CDR3aa: CASSTSGRTEAFF
j_gene: TRBJ1-1
v_gene: TRBV2
d_gene: -
abundance: few

CDR3nt: TGTGCCAGCTCACCACTAGGAAGCACAGATACGCAGTATTTT
CDR3aa: CASSPLGSTDTQYF
j_gene: TRBJ2-3
v_gene: TRBV18
d_gene: -
abundance: -

CDR3nt: TGTGCCAGTAGTATGGACAGGGACCGGCTTATTGGGGCCAACGTCCTGACTTTC
CDR3aa: CASSMDRDRLIGANVLTF
j_gene: TRBJ2-6
v_gene: TRBV19
d_gene: TRBD1
abundance: once

CDR3nt: TGTGCCAGCAGCTTAGGTCGGGGGGCGCGGGTCGATGAGCAGTTCTTC
CDR3aa: CASSLGRGARVDEQFF
j_gene: TRBJ2-1
v_gene: TRBV11-2
d_gene: -
abundance: -

CDR3nt: TGTGCCAGCAGTTTGGTCGGGGGCACCACTGAAGCTTTCTTT
CDR3aa: CASSLVGGTTEAFF
j_gene: TRBJ1-1
v_gene: TRBV28
d_gene: -
abundance: -

CDR3nt: TGTGCCACCGGGGACAACTATGGCTACACCTTC
CDR3aa: CATGDNYGYTF
j_gene: TRBJ1-2
v_gene: TRBV10-3
d_gene: -
abundance: -

CDR3nt: TGCGCCAGCAGCCAAGTGGGCAGGACCTACGAGCAGTACTTC
CDR3aa: CASSQVGRTYEQYF
j_gene: TRBJ2-7
v_gene: TRBV4-3
d_gene: -
abundance: -

CDR3nt: TGTGCCAGCAGTGAACGGGAGTGGACCCAGTACTTC
CDR3aa: CASSEREWTQYF
j_gene: TRBJ2-5
v_gene: TRBV2
d_gene: -
abundance: few

CDR3nt: TGTGCCAGCAGCGTACAGCTGAACACTGAAGCTTTCTTT
CDR3aa: CASSVQLNTEAFF
j_gene: TRBJ1-1
v_gene: TRBV6-4
d_gene: -
abundance: -